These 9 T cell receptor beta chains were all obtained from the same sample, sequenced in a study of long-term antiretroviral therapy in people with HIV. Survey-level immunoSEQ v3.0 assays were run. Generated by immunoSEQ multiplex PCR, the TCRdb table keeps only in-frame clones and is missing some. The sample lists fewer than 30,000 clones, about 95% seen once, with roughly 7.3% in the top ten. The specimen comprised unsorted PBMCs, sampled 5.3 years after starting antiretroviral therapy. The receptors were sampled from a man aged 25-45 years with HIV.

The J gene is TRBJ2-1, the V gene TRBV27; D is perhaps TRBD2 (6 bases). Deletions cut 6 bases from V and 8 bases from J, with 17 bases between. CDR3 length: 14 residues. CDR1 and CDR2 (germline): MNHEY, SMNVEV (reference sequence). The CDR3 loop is CASSLGLTWHEQFF. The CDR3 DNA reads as TGTGCCAGCAGCCTTGGACTAACTTGGCATGAGCAGTTCTTC.

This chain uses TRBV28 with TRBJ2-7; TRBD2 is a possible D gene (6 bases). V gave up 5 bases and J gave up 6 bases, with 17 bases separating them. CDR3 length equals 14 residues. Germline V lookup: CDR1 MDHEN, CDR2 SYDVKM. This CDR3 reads CASSVTSPSTEQYF. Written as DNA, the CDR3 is TGTGCCAGCAGTGTGACTAGTCCCTCGACCGAGCAGTACTTC.

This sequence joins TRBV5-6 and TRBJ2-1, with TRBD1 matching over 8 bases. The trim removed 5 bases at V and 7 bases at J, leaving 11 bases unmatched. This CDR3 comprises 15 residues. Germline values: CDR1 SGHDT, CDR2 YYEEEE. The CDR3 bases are TGTGCCAGCAGTTATAAGGACAGGGTGTCGAATGAGCAGTTCTTC. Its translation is CASSYKDRVSNEQFF.

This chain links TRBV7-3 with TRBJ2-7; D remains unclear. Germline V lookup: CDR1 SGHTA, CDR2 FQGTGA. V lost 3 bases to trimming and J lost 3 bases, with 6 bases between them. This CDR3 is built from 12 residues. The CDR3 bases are TGTGCCAGCAGCTTCTCCGTCTACGAGCAGTACTTC. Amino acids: CASSFSVYEQYF.

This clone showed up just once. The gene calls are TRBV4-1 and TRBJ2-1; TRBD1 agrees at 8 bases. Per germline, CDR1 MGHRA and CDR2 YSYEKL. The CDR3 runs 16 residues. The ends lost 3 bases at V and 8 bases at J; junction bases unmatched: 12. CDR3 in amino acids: CASSHPRTGNSDEQFF. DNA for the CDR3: TGCGCCAGCAGCCACCCCCGGACAGGGAACAGCGATGAGCAGTTCTTC.

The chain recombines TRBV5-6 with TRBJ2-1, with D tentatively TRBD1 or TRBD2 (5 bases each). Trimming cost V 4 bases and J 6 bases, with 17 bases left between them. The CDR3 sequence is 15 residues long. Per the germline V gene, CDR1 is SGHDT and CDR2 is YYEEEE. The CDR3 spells CASSGLRQGGNEQFF. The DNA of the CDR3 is TGTGCCAGCAGCGGACTGAGGCAGGGCGGCAATGAGCAGTTCTTC.

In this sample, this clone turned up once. DNA for the CDR3: TGTGCCAGCAGCTTAGTAACCGGGACCGCGGGTCGTCTGACTGGCGAGCAGTACTTC. Its translation: CASSLVTGTAGRLTGEQYF. The chain recombines TRBV11-2 with TRBJ2-7; D may be TRBD1 or TRBD2 (5 bases each). Trimming pared 1 base from V and 6 bases from J, leaving 28 bases between. The CDR3 loop spans 19 amino acids. Germline V gene lookup returns CDR1 SGHAT and CDR2 FQNNGV. Looking up the rest from reference TRBV11-2 and TRBJ2-7 gives the full variable domain: EAGVAQSPRYKIIEKRQSVAFWCNPISGHATLYWYQQILGQGPKLLIQFQNNGVVDDSQLPKDRFSAERLKGVDSTLKIQPAKLEDSAVYLCASSLVTGTAGRLTGEQYFGPGTRLTVT.

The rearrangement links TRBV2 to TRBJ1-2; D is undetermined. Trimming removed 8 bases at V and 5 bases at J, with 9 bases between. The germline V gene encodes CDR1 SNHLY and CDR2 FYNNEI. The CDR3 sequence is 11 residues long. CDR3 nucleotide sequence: TGTGCCAGCGGGGTAGAATATGGCTACACCTTC. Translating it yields CASGVEYGYTF.

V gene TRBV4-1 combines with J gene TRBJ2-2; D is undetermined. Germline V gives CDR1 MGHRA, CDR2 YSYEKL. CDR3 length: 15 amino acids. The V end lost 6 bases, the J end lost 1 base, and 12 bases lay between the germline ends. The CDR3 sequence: CASRALLRNTGELFF. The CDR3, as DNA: TGCGCCAGCAGGGCCTTGCTGAGGAACACCGGGGAGCTGTTTTTT.